These 10 T cell receptor beta chains originate from one sample sequenced in a study of cytomegalovirus exposure and HLA in healthy donors (dated by TCRdb to the late 2010s). Receptor libraries were prepared by the immunoSEQ multiplex PCR assay. For the multiplex PCR, a mixture combining 60 forward primers for TCR Vbeta segments and 13 reverse primers for TCR Jbeta segments was used. Held by TCRdb, this immuneACCESS table contains in-frame sequences only and omits some clones. Under half of the omission traces to an unresolved V gene where checked; the cause of the rest is unknown. Here the sample has fewer than 250,000 clones; 77% occur a single time. Roughly 2.1% of the sample is in the top ten clones. Sequences were obtained from PBMCs. Source of these receptors: a woman in her twenties or thirties in good health and CMV-seropositive.

The table lists this clone with a few counts. The gene calls are TRBV7-9 and TRBJ2-2; TRBD1 agrees at 7 bases. The CDR3 spans 15 residues. Germline V lookup: CDR1 SEHNR, CDR2 FQNEAQ (reference sequence). V trimming: 3 bases; J trimming: 6 bases; junction bases outside the gene matches: 7. The CDR3 region has the DNA TGTGCCAGCAGCTTTGGGACAGCTCTTCCCGGGGAGCTGTTTTTT. Amino acids: CASSFGTALPGELFF. Complete variable domain (other parts from reference TRBV7-9 and TRBJ2-2): DTGVSQNPRHKITKRGQNVTFRCDPISEHNRLYWYRQTLGQGPEFLTYFQNEAQLEKSRLLSDRFSAERPKGSFSTLEIQRTEQGDSAMYLCASSFGTALPGELFFGEGSRLTVL.

The sample holds a few counts of this clone. The gene calls are TRBV5-6 and TRBJ2-5, with 9 bases aligning to TRBD1. The V gene's germline CDR1 is SGHDT and CDR2 YYEEEE. The CDR3 has 13 residues. Trimming at V came to 5 bases and at J to 5 bases, leaving 4 bases not matched to a gene. The CDR3 loop is CASRTGGSETQYF. The CDR3 DNA reads TGTGCCAGCAGGACAGGGGGATCGGAGACCCAGTACTTC.

This chain links TRBV30 with TRBJ2-5; unclear D gene. CDR3 length equals 15 residues. Germline V gene sequence: CDR1 GTSNPN, CDR2 SVGIG (reference sequence). The V end was cut by 3 bases, the J end by 0 bases, with 14 bases between. This chain's CDR3 is CAWRVGLGYQETQYF. The CDR3 coding sequence is TGTGCCTGGAGAGTGGGTCTAGGATACCAAGAGACCCAGTACTTC.

The CDR3 sequence is CATSRQGAWEQYF. In nucleotides, the CDR3 is TGTGCCACCAGCAGACAGGGGGCCTGGGAGCAGTACTTC. This chain uses TRBV15 with TRBJ2-7; 8 bases fit TRBD1. CDR3 length: 13 amino acids. The junction had 4 bases not matched to a gene; V was cut back by 2 bases and J by 7 bases. Germline V gene lookup returns CDR1 LNHNV and CDR2 YYDKDF (reference sequence).

This clone showed up just a few times. V and J are TRBV4-2 and TRBJ2-7; TRBD1 matches 9 bases. The J segment lost 1 base and the V segment lost 3 bases, leaving 7 bases of the junction unmatched. In germline, CDR1 is LGHNA, CDR2 YNFKEQ. The CDR3 is made up of 16 amino acids. This CDR3 reads CASSHSGTGKSYEQYF. In DNA form, the CDR3 reads TGTGCCAGCAGCCACTCTGGGACAGGGAAATCCTACGAGCAGTACTTC.

The J gene is TRBJ2-7, the V gene TRBV4-1; D may be TRBD1 (6 bases). Trimming left V 2 bases short and J 4 bases short, with 9 bases between. Germline V lookup: CDR1 MGHRA, CDR2 YSYEKL. The CDR3 is 13 residues long. This CDR3 is CASSQTGQYEQYF. DNA of the CDR3: TGCGCCAGCAGCCAAACAGGGCAATACGAGCAGTACTTC.

The chain recombines TRBV11-3 with TRBJ2-1, with D tentatively TRBD2 (5 bases). Germline V gene lookup returns CDR1 SGHNT and CDR2 YENEEA. The CDR3 runs to 14 residues. V was trimmed by 1 base and J by 8 bases, leaving 12 bases between them. The CDR3, as DNA: TGTGCCAGCAGCTTAGGTGGGAGTCTCGATGAGCAGTTCTTC. Translating it yields CASSLGGSLDEQFF.

This clone was counted a few times. The chain employs TRBV6-1 and TRBJ1-5; D not resolved. V was shortened by 5 bases and J by 0 bases, with 8 bases between the two germline ends. The germline CDR1 and CDR2 sequences are MNHNS and SASEGT. The CDR3 is made up of 14 amino acids. The CDR3 sequence is CASSSIHSNQPQHF. For the CDR3, the DNA is TGTGCCAGCAGTTCTATCCATAGCAATCAGCCCCAGCATTTT.

This clone was seen once. This chain uses TRBV25-1 with TRBJ1-4; no reliable D call. The germline V and J ends were trimmed by 1 base and 6 bases, with 3 bases remaining between them. This CDR3 has 12 residues. Germline lookup yields CDR1 MGHDK and CDR2 SYGVNS. The CDR3 DNA reads as TGTGCCAGCAGTGAATCGTATGAAAAACTGTTTTTT. The encoded protein is CASSESYEKLFF.

The chain recombines TRBV4-2 with TRBJ1-2, with 7 positions matching TRBD1. J was trimmed by 3 bases and V by 4 bases; bases with no gene match: 5. This CDR3 region has 14 residues. Germline CDR1 LGHNA, CDR2 YNFKEQ. The CDR3 coding sequence is TGTGCCAGCAGCCCCAGGGGGTCCGACTATGGCTACACCTTC. It yields the protein CASSPRGSDYGYTF.